Presented here are 18 T cell receptor beta chains from one specimen sequenced in a study of T cells in Graves' hyperthyroidism and ophthalmopathy. Researchers amplified the TCR beta CDR3 regions from RNA transcripts. The study used the HTBI primer set for a first-round RT-PCR of the TCR CDR3. TCRdb fed the multiplex PCR reads into MiXCR, producing one record per CDR3 protein. Among around 300,000 distinct CDR3 sequences listed, approximately 21% were seen once. Specimen: blood. These receptors were collected from a man aged 25-45 years with Graves' ophthalmopathy.

This clonotype turned up a few times. J is TRBJ1-1 and V is TRBV9, with TRBD1 matching 7 bases. Losses at the gene ends were 0 bases for V and 0 bases for J; bases not matched to a gene: 5. Germline V gene lookup returns CDR1 SGDLS and CDR2 YYNGEE. This CDR3 region has 16 residues. CDR3 nucleotides: TGTGCCAGCAGCGTAGGGACAGGCAACATGAACACTGAAGCTTTCTTT. The encoded protein is CASSVGTGNMNTEAFF.

The chain couples TRBV5-1 to TRBJ1-1; 9 bases map to TRBD1. This CDR3 is built from 14 residues. Germline V CDR1 and CDR2: SGHRS, YFSETQ. V shed 4 bases and J 4 bases; nucleotides not matched to a gene: 5. For the CDR3, the DNA is TGCGCCAGCAGCCAGCGGGACAGGGCCACTGAAGCTTTCTTT. Protein sequence: CASSQRDRATEAFF.

The gene calls are TRBV10-3 and TRBJ1-2, with D unclear. This CDR3 region has 13 residues. Between the trimmed V and J ends, which lost 3 bases and 7 bases, there was a span of 12 bases. Looked up from germline, CDR1 is ENHRY and CDR2 is SYGVKD. The CDR3 DNA sequence: TGTGCCATCAGTGACTACTCCGGCGGTGGCTACACCTTC. It translates to CAISDYSGGGYTF.

The rearrangement links TRBV20-1 to TRBJ2-4; possible D gene TRBD2, 5 bases. Trimming stripped 0 bases from V and 8 bases from J, with 11 bases between. The CDR3 loop spans 13 amino acids. Germline CDR1 reads DFQATT; CDR2 reads SNEGSKA (reference sequence). DNA for the CDR3: TGCAGTGCTAGAGATGTGGGAGAAGACATTCAGTACTTC. It specifies CSARDVGEDIQYF.

The CDR3 DNA reads as TGTGCCAGCACCAGCTTAGTGGGTACTGGGGCCAACGTCCTGACTTTC. This gives the protein CASTSLVGTGANVLTF. V usage is TRBV7-9 and J usage is TRBJ2-6; unclear D gene. Per the germline V gene, CDR1 is SEHNR and CDR2 is FQNEAQ (reference sequence). CDR3 length: 16 residues. The V gene lost 7 bases and the J gene lost 2 bases, with 15 bases spanning the gap. Drawing the rest from reference TRBV7-9 and TRBJ2-6, the complete variable domain is DTGVSQNPRHKITKRGQNVTFRCDPISEHNRLYWYRQTLGQGPEFLTYFQNEAQLEKSRLLSDRFSAERPKGSFSTLEIQRTEQGDSAMYLCASTSLVGTGANVLTFGAGSRLTVL.

This clonotype has at least ten counts. The chain couples TRBV3-1 to TRBJ2-1, with a weak D call TRBD1 (5 bases). V was trimmed by 4 bases and J by 0 bases, leaving 13 bases between them. This CDR3 spans 16 amino acids. Looked up from germline, CDR1 is LGHDT and CDR2 is YNNKEL (reference sequence). The DNA of the CDR3 is TGTGCCAGCAGCCCTCGACAGATGAGCTCCTACAATGAGCAGTTCTTC. Its translation: CASSPRQMSSYNEQFF.

This chain joins TRBV28 and TRBJ2-3; tentatively, D is TRBD1 or TRBD2 (5 bases each). Trimming shortened V by 9 bases and J by 4 bases, and 8 bases separated the two germline ends. CDR3 length equals 11 residues. CDR1 and CDR2 from the germline V gene are MDHEN and SYDVKM. The CDR3 DNA follows: TGTGCCAGTTGGGGGTCAGATACGCAGTATTTT. This encodes CASWGSDTQYF.

This clonotype was observed at least ten times. The V and J genes are TRBV20-1 and TRBJ2-3, with a possible D match to TRBD2 (7 bases). CDR3 length equals 12 residues. Germline lookup yields CDR1 DFQATT and CDR2 SNEGSKA (reference sequence). The V end was cut by 8 bases, the J end by 1 base, with 10 bases between. CDR3 loop: CSKGGGTDTQYF. CDR3 in DNA: TGCAGTAAAGGGGGGGGCACAGATACGCAGTATTTT.

Details on this clonotype: This may be a read error: a much more frequent sequence differs by one nucleotide. As the CDR3 is not closed by the conserved phenylalanine or tryptophan, this likely results from a read error. This sequence joins TRBV20-1 and TRBJ2-3; 7 positions match TRBD2. The CDR3 runs to 12 residues. Germline CDR1 DFQATT, CDR2 SNEGSKA (reference sequence). The CDR3 loop reads CSGGIHTDTQYS. The CDR3 DNA is TGCAGCGGGGGGATCCACACAGATACGCAGTATTCT.

The chain employs TRBV4-2 and TRBJ2-2, with D unclear. Germline CDR1 reads LGHNA; CDR2 reads YNFKEQ. CDR3 length: 19 residues. With 1 base removed from V and 0 bases from J, the gap between germline ends came to 18 bases. CDR3 sequence (DNA): TGTGCCAGCAGCCAAGGGCTTGCAGGCCGTGCCTCGAACACCGGGGAGCTGTTTTTT. It translates to CASSQGLAGRASNTGELFF.

This clonotype has more than one count but fewer than ten. The chain recombines TRBV6-1 with TRBJ2-1; tentative D call: TRBD2 (6 bases). The CDR3 extends over 13 amino acids. V dropped 2 bases and J dropped 10 bases, with 12 bases sitting between them. CDR1 and CDR2 from the germline V gene are MNHNS and SASEGT. CDR3 in DNA: TGTGCCAGCAGTGAAATACTAGCCGTGGAGCAGTTCTTC. Translated, it gives CASSEILAVEQFF.

This clonotype was detected a few times. V usage is TRBV5-1 and J usage is TRBJ1-1, with 7 bases that match TRBD1. The CDR3 length is 15 residues. Germline V gene data show CDR1 as SGHRS and CDR2 as YFSETQ. J was trimmed by 3 bases and V by 0 bases; bases with no gene match: 5. The CDR3 sequence: CASSLALGTDTEAFF. DNA of the CDR3: TGCGCCAGCAGCTTGGCCCTGGGGACAGACACTGAAGCTTTCTTT.

J is TRBJ2-7 and V is TRBV7-2; D perhaps matches TRBD2 (6 bases). V gave up 10 bases and J gave up 2 bases, with 12 bases separating them. Germline V gives CDR1 SGHTA, CDR2 FQGNSA. The CDR3 covers 12 residues. CDR3: CATGTGAYEQYF. Written as DNA, the CDR3 is TGTGCCACGGGGACGGGAGCCTACGAGCAGTACTTC.

This clonotype was recorded at least ten times. The chain joins TRBV7-8 to TRBJ1-2; the D is unclear. There are 13 residues in the CDR3. The V end lost 3 bases, the J end lost 9 bases, and 14 bases lay between the germline ends. Germline-derived CDR1 and CDR2 are SGHVS and FQNEAQ. As DNA, the CDR3 is TGTGCCAGCAGCTTTAGGAGGGATCGGAGCTACACCTTC. This translates into CASSFRRDRSYTF.

This clonotype was recorded many times. As DNA, the CDR3 is TGCAGTGCTAGAGATAGGACTAGCGGGAGTTGGGAGCAGTACTTC. This codes for CSARDRTSGSWEQYF. The V and J genes are TRBV20-1 and TRBJ2-7, with 13 positions matching TRBD2. V was clipped by 0 bases and J by 7 bases; unmatched bases: 6. Germline lookup yields CDR1 DFQATT and CDR2 SNEGSKA (reference sequence). CDR3 length: 15 amino acids.

This clonotype was detected only a few times. V gene TRBV6-1 combines with J gene TRBJ1-5; 10 nucleotides align to TRBD1. This CDR3 comprises 17 residues. V was clipped by 7 bases and J by 5 bases; unmatched bases: 14. Germline V CDR1 and CDR2: MNHNS, SASEGT. The CDR3 DNA sequence: TGTGCCAGCAATTACCCGGGACAGGGGCGGCTACATCAGCCCCAGCATTTT. Translated: CASNYPGQGRLHQPQHF.

This clonotype showed up just a few times. CDR3 nucleotides: TGTGCCACCAGTGACGCAGTGGGTCAGCCCCAGCATTTT. Translating gives CATSDAVGQPQHF. This chain links TRBV24-1 with TRBJ1-5; D gene unclear. The CDR3 length is 13 residues. V lost 4 bases to trimming and J lost 6 bases, with 9 bases between them. The germline V gene encodes CDR1 KGHDR and CDR2 SFDVKD.

As regards this clonotype: The CDR3 does not close with the conserved phenylalanine or tryptophan, likely indicating a read error. The chain couples TRBV12-3 or TRBV12-4 to TRBJ1-5; perhaps TRBD1 as D (6 bases). The CDR3 has 13 residues. Trimming pared 3 bases from V and 4 bases from J, leaving 7 bases between. The CDR3, as DNA: TGTGCCAGCAGTTTTCAGGGGAATCAGCCCCAGCATCTT. Translation: CASSFQGNQPQHL.